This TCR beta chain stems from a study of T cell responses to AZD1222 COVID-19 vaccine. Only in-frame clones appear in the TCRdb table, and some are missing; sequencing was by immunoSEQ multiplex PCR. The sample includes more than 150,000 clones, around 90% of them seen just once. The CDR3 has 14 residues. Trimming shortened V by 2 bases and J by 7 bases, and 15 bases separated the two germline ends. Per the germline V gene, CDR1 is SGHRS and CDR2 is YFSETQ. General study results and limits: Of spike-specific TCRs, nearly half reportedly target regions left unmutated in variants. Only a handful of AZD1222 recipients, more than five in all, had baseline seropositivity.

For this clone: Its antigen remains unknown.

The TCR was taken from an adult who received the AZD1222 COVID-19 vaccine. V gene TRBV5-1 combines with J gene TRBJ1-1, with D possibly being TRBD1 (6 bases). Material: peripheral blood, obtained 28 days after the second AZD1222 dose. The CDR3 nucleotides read TGCGCCAGCAGCTTAAGGAACAGGGAGGGTGAAGCTTTCTTT. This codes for CASSLRNREGEAFF.